This T cell receptor (beta chain) appears in the sequencing data of a study of T-cell reconstitution after alpha-beta-depleted transplantation in children. Germline V gives CDR1 LGHNA, CDR2 YSLEER. The CDR3 runs 15 residues. The V gene lost 4 bases and the J gene lost 1 base, with 13 bases spanning the gap. Preparation of the TCRbeta library used unique molecular identifiers. TCRdb re-analysed the PCR reads in MiXCR, keeping a single row per CDR3 protein. The sample lists around 500,000 distinct CDR3 sequences; under 25% were seen once. This clonotype was detected ten times or more. The specimen comprised PBMCs, mostly from graft donor cells, sampled 360 days after TCRalphabeta/CD19-depleted stem cell transplant. The chain employs TRBV4-3 and TRBJ1-1; D might be TRBD1 (5 bases). The origin of this receptor is a boy younger than two who had a stem cell transplant for acute myeloid leukemia, so the T cells may come from the graft donor. CDR3 DNA sequence: TGCGCCAGCAGCCCAAGGTGGGGGGAGAACACTGAAGCTTTCTTT. The encoded protein is CASSPRWGENTEAFF.